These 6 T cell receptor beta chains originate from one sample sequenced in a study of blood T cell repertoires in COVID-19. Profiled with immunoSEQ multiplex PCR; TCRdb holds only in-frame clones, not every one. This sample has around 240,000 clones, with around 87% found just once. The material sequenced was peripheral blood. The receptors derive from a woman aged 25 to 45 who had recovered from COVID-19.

CDR3 DNA: TGTGCCAGCAGTGCCTCAGGGGGGGGCACAGATACGCAGTATTTT. Its protein product is CASSASGGGTDTQYF. V gene TRBV6-4 combines with J gene TRBJ2-3; D could derive from TRBD1 or TRBD2 (7 bases each). The germline gives CDR1 MRHNA, CDR2 SNTAGT. This CDR3 is built from 15 residues. V lost 4 bases and J lost 1, with 12 bases in between.

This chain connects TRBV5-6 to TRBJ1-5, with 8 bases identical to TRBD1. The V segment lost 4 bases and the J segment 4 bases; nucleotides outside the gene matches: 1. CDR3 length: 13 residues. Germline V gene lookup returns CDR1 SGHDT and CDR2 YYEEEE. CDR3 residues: CASSRQGNQPQHF. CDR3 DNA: TGTGCCAGCAGCCGACAGGGGAATCAGCCCCAGCATTTT.

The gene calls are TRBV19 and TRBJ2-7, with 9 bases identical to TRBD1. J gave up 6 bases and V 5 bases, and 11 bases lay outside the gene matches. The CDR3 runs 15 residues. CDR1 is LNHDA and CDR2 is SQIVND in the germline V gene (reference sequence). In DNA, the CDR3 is TGTGCCAGTAGTTCTAGACAGGGGGGTTACATCGAGCAGTACTTC. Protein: CASSSRQGGYIEQYF.

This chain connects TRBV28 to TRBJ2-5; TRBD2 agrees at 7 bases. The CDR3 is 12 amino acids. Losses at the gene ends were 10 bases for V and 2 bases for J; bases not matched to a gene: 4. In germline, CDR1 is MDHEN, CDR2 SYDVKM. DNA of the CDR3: TGTGCCACCCTGGGGGGGCAAGAGACCCAGTACTTC. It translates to CATLGGQETQYF.

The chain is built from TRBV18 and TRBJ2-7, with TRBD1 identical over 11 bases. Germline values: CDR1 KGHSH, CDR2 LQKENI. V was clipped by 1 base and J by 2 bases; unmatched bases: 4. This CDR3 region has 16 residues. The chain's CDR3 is CASSPLPGQGAYEQYF. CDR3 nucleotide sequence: TGTGCCAGCTCACCACTACCGGGACAGGGGGCCTACGAGCAGTACTTC.

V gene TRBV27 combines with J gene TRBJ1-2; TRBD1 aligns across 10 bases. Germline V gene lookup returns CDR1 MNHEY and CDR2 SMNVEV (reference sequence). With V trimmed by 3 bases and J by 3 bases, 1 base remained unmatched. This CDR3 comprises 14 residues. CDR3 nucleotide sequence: TGTGCCAGCAGTTTGGGACAGGGGTACTATGGCTACACCTTC. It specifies CASSLGQGYYGYTF.